The clone carrying this T cell receptor (beta chain) occurred once. Its antigen is unknown. The data derive from a study of lymphopenia after photon versus proton radiotherapy. Notes on the study in general: Only patients who died were analyzed for survival; proton advantage is unproven. Under photons, naive T cells and diversity fell while effector/memory populations rose.

The CDR3 is made up of 11 amino acids. Trimming took off 6 bases at V and 2 bases at J, with 5 bases between the two ends. Germline CDR1 reads SNHLY; CDR2 reads FYNNEI. Here immunoSEQ multiplex PCR was the method, and the copy in TCRdb shows in-frame clones only, minus some. The sample includes approximately 65,000 clones, over 80% of them seen just once. Material: peripheral blood, obtained from a patient treated with proton-based radiotherapy. The rearrangement links TRBV2 to TRBJ2-7, with D uncertain. The receptor's source is an elderly man with esophageal cancer. The CDR3: CASSRTYEQYF. The CDR3 bases are TGTGCCAGCAGCCGGACCTACGAGCAGTACTTC.